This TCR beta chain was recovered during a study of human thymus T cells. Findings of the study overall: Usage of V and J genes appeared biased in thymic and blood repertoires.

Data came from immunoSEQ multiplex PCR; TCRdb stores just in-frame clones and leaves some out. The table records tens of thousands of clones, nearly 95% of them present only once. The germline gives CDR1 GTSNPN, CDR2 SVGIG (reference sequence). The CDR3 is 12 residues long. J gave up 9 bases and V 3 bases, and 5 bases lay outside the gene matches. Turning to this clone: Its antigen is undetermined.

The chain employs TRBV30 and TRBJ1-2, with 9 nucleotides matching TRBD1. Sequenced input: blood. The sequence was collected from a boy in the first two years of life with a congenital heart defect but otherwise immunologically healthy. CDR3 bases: TGTGCCTGGAGAGGGACAGGGTCAAGCTACACCTTC. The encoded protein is CAWRGTGSSYTF.